This passage covers 22 T cell receptor beta chains from one sample sequenced in a study of OX40 agonist ivuxolimab in advanced cancers. Sequencing was performed with immunoSEQ multiplex PCR; in TCRdb, only in-frame clones are kept and a portion is missing. Of about 99,000 clones listed, about 96% are singletons. The specimen comprised CD4+ or CD8+ T cells sorted from blood, sampled in a trial of the OX40 agonist ivuxolimab. The receptor set was obtained from an adult with an advanced solid tumor such as melanoma, head and neck, liver or kidney cancer.

The chain uses TRBV4-2 and TRBJ2-7; 9 positions match TRBD2. CDR1 and CDR2 from the germline V gene are LGHNA and YNFKEQ. J gave up 4 bases and V 0 bases, and 7 bases lay outside the gene matches. The CDR3 runs 16 residues. The CDR3 spells CASSQDLRLAAYEQYF. CDR3 DNA: TGTGCCAGCAGCCAAGATTTGAGACTAGCGGCTTACGAGCAGTACTTC.

CDR3 in DNA: TGCGCCAGCAGCCCGACAGGGATGAACACTGAAGCTTTCTTT. Translated, it gives CASSPTGMNTEAFF. The chain couples TRBV4-1 to TRBJ1-1; TRBD1 matches at 7 bases. Germline values: CDR1 MGHRA, CDR2 YSYEKL. The CDR3 runs 14 residues. Trimming at V came to 4 bases and at J to 0 bases, leaving 2 bases not matched to a gene.

This clone was recorded only once. The J gene is TRBJ2-7, the V gene TRBV6-1; no reliable D call. Germline V lookup: CDR1 MNHNS, CDR2 SASEGT. Trimming took off 5 bases at V and 0 bases at J, with 11 bases between the two ends. This CDR3 has 14 residues. The CDR3 region is CASSRIEPSYEQYF. The CDR3 DNA follows: TGTGCCAGCAGTAGGATAGAGCCCTCCTACGAGCAGTACTTC.

The V call is TRBV29-1, the J call TRBJ1-1, with D hard to call. The CDR3 contains 10 residues. The germline V and J ends were trimmed by 4 bases and 2 bases, with 2 bases remaining between them. Germline V gene sequence: CDR1 SQVTM, CDR2 ANQGSEA. CDR3 sequence reads: CSVANTEAFF. In DNA form, the CDR3 reads TGCAGCGTTGCCAACACTGAAGCTTTCTTT.

This rearrangement joins TRBV7-3 to TRBJ2-7; weak D call: TRBD2 (5 bases). V dropped 4 bases and J dropped 7 bases, with 14 bases sitting between them. Germline V lookup: CDR1 SGHTA, CDR2 FQGTGA. This CDR3 is 13 amino acids long. CDR3 in amino acids: CASSYGLDGEQYF. CDR3 nucleotides: TGTGCCAGCAGCTACGGACTGGACGGGGAGCAGTACTTC.

J is TRBJ1-2 and V is TRBV6-5; unclear D gene. V gave up 10 bases and J gave up 3 bases, with 18 bases separating them. Germline V gene lookup returns CDR1 MNHEY and CDR2 SVGAGI. This CDR3 contains 14 residues. The CDR3 DNA is TGTGCCACCGCTGGGAGTTACAGATACTATGGCTACACCTTC. This encodes CATAGSYRYYGYTF.

The chain links TRBV7-9 to TRBJ1-4, with 9 bases that match TRBD1. V lost 3 bases, J lost 0 bases, and 5 bases stayed unmatched. CDR3 size: 17 residues. CDR1 and CDR2 (germline): SEHNR, FQNEAQ (reference sequence). The CDR3 protein is CASSLVTGGATNEKLFF. DNA of the CDR3: TGTGCCAGCAGCTTGGTGACAGGGGGGGCAACTAATGAAAAACTGTTTTTT.

The chain uses TRBV27 and TRBJ2-2, with D possibly TRBD2 on 5 matching bases. V lost 4 bases and J 8 bases, leaving 11 bases between the germline ends. Looked up from germline, CDR1 is MNHEY and CDR2 is SMNVEV (reference sequence). CDR3 length: 13 amino acids. The CDR3 DNA reads as TGTGCCAGCAGTTCCGACTACTCTGGGGAGCTGTTTTTT. Its protein is CASSSDYSGELFF.

This clone was observed once. The CDR3 region has the DNA TGTGCCAGCATGGACAACTCCTACGAGCAGTACTTC. Residues: CASMDNSYEQYF. V usage is TRBV6-6 and J usage is TRBJ2-7; maybe TRBD1 (5 bases). V was cut by 7 bases and J by 0 bases, with 7 bases left in between. The germline gives CDR1 MNHNY, CDR2 SVGAGI (reference sequence). This CDR3 has 12 amino acids.

This chain joins TRBV7-9 and TRBJ2-5, with TRBD2 matching over 11 bases. J was trimmed by 1 base and V by 5 bases; bases with no gene match: 6. Germline V CDR1 and CDR2: SEHNR, FQNEAQ (reference sequence). The CDR3 covers 16 residues. The CDR3 loop reads CASSLTLAGAQETQYF. CDR3 coding DNA: TGTGCCAGCAGCCTCACACTAGCGGGGGCCCAAGAGACCCAGTACTTC. The whole variable domain, remainder taken from reference TRBV7-9 and TRBJ2-5, is DTGVSQNPRHKITKRGQNVTFRCDPISEHNRLYWYRQTLGQGPEFLTYFQNEAQLEKSRLLSDRFSAERPKGSFSTLEIQRTEQGDSAMYLCASSLTLAGAQETQYFGPGTRLLVL.

The chain couples TRBV5-1 to TRBJ2-2, with a possible D match to TRBD2 (5 bases). The germline V and J ends were trimmed by 0 bases and 0 bases, with 12 bases remaining between them. The CDR3 is made up of 17 amino acids. Per the germline V gene, CDR1 is SGHRS and CDR2 is YFSETQ. The CDR3 DNA reads as TGCGCCAGCAGCTTGGGTCTTGGGGAGACGAACACCGGGGAGCTGTTTTTT. It translates to CASSLGLGETNTGELFF. The whole variable domain, remainder taken from reference TRBV5-1 and TRBJ2-2, is KAGVTQTPRYLIKTRGQQVTLSCSPISGHRSVSWYQQTPGQGLQFLFEYFSETQRNKGNFPGRFSGRQFSNSRSEMNVSTLELGDSALYLCASSLGLGETNTGELFFGEGSRLTVL.

This chain connects TRBV19 to TRBJ2-1; 11 bases fit TRBD2. V lost 3 bases, J lost 0 bases, and 7 bases stayed unmatched. The germline V gene encodes CDR1 LNHDA and CDR2 SQIVND (reference sequence). There are 18 residues in the CDR3. CDR3 sequence (DNA): TGTGCCAGTAGTATTGCTAGCGGGGGGCTACCCTCCTACAATGAGCAGTTCTTC. The encoded protein is CASSIASGGLPSYNEQFF.

V gene TRBV7-8 combines with J gene TRBJ2-7, with 8 bases lining up with TRBD1. Germline CDR1 and CDR2: SGHVS and FQNEAQ. The CDR3 has 15 residues. V was pared by 5 bases and J by 4 bases, with 10 bases of the junction left unmatched. CDR3 nucleotides: TGTGCCAGCAGCCCGACAGGGGATCTTGCTTACGAGCAGTACTTC. Its translation: CASSPTGDLAYEQYF.

This chain uses TRBV7-9 with TRBJ1-4, with 8 bases aligning to TRBD1. Germline assignment: CDR1 SEHNR and CDR2 FQNEAQ (reference sequence). Trimming removed 5 bases from V and 2 bases from J; junction bases left unmatched: 7. The CDR3 is made up of 16 amino acids. The CDR3 DNA reads as TGTGCCAGCAGCCACTCTCGGACAGGGACTAATGAAAAACTGTTTTTT. Translation: CASSHSRTGTNEKLFF.

This chain connects TRBV7-9 to TRBJ2-5; 10 nucleotides agree with TRBD2. V dropped 2 bases and J dropped 5; count of bases not matched to a gene: 8. The germline CDR1 and CDR2 sequences are SEHNR and FQNEAQ (reference sequence). The CDR3 contains 16 residues. The CDR3 DNA follows: TGTGCCAGCAGCTTAAAAACTAGCGGGGTGGGGGAGACCCAGTACTTC. This sequence encodes CASSLKTSGVGETQYF.

V and J are TRBV28 and TRBJ2-7; 12 bases match TRBD2. The trim removed 2 bases at V and 6 bases at J, leaving 2 bases unmatched. The CDR3 length is 14 residues. Germline lookup yields CDR1 MDHEN and CDR2 SYDVKM. The CDR3 DNA reads TGTGCCAGCAGTTTACTAGCGGGAGGGCTCGAGCAGTACTTC. Translated: CASSLLAGGLEQYF.

The chain has TRBV10-3 and TRBJ2-2, with D perhaps given as TRBD1 or TRBD2 (5 bases each). The V end lost 3 bases, the J end lost 4 bases, and 18 bases lay between the germline ends. The CDR3 has 17 amino acids. Germline CDR1 ENHRY, CDR2 SYGVKD. The CDR3 nucleotides read TGTGCCATCAGTGAACCCCGACGGACGAGGGGCACCGGGGAGCTGTTTTTT. Its translation: CAISEPRRTRGTGELFF.

The chain has TRBV27 and TRBJ2-7, with 9 bases aligning to TRBD1. Germline V gene lookup returns CDR1 MNHEY and CDR2 SMNVEV (reference sequence). The CDR3 runs to 15 residues. After removal of 8 bases from V and 4 bases from J, the junction contained 12 bases not matched to a gene. DNA of the CDR3: TGTGCCAGCTCCCCCGGTTGGACAGGGGTGTACGAGCAGTACTTC. As protein: CASSPGWTGVYEQYF.

The chain joins TRBV7-6 to TRBJ1-1; D is ambiguous. The ends were cut back, 7 bases at V and 5 bases at J, with 14 bases in the middle. The germline gives CDR1 SGHVS, CDR2 FNYEAQ. The CDR3 covers 13 residues. CDR3 bases: TGTGCCAGCACCTCGGGGATGGGGACTGAAGCTTTCTTT. Its translation: CASTSGMGTEAFF.

This clone was picked up one time. The chain joins TRBV7-6 to TRBJ2-5; 8 bases align to TRBD2. The CDR3 sequence is 16 residues long. CDR1 is SGHVS and CDR2 is FNYEAQ in the germline V gene. The V gene end was trimmed by 1 base and the J gene end by 2 bases; junction bases not matched to a gene: 6. This CDR3 reads CASSLEGGGRQETQYF. The CDR3 bases are TGTGCCAGCAGCTTAGAAGGCGGGGGGCGACAAGAGACCCAGTACTTC.

The count of this clone is one. The chain links TRBV29-1 to TRBJ1-2; TRBD1 agrees at 7 bases. From germline, CDR1 is SQVTM and CDR2 ANQGSEA. V shed 0 bases, J shed 4 bases, and the junction held 8 bases outside the gene matches. The CDR3 length is 15 residues. For the CDR3, the DNA is TGCAGCGTTGAAGAGTGGGAAGGGGGCCTCTATGGCTACACCTTC. Translated, it gives CSVEEWEGGLYGYTF.

The chain couples TRBV5-6 to TRBJ2-5; D may correspond to TRBD1 or TRBD2 (5 bases each). The germline V and J ends were trimmed by 0 bases and 5 bases, with 11 bases remaining between them. Germline loops: CDR1 SGHDT, CDR2 YYEEEE. The length of the CDR3 is 14 residues. CDR3 in amino acids: CASSLAGDPETQYF. CDR3 bases: TGTGCCAGCAGCTTGGCCGGGGACCCGGAGACCCAGTACTTC.